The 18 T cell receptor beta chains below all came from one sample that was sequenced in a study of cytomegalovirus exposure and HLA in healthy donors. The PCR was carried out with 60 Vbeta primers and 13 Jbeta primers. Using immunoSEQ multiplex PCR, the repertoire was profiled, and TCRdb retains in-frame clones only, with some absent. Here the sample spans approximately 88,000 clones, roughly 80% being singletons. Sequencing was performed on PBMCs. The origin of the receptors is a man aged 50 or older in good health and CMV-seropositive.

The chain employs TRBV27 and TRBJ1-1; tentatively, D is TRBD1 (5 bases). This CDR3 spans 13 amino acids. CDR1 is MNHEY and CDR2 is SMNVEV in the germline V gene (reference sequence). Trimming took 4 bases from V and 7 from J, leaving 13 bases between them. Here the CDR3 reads CASSWGLGGEAFF. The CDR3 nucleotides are TGTGCCAGCAGTTGGGGCTTGGGTGGTGAAGCTTTCTTT.

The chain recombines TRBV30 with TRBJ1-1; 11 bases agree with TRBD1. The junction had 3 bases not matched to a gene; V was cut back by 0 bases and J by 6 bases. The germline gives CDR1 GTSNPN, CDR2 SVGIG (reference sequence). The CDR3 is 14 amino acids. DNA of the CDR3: TGTGCCTGGAGTGTCTTGGGACAGGGGGCTGAAGCTTTCTTT. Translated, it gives CAWSVLGQGAEAFF.

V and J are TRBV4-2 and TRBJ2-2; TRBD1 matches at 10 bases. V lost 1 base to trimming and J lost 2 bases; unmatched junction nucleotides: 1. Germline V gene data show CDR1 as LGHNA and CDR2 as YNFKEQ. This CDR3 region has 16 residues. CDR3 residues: CASSQGQGANTGELFF. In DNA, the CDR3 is TGTGCCAGCAGCCAAGGACAGGGGGCAAACACCGGGGAGCTGTTTTTT.

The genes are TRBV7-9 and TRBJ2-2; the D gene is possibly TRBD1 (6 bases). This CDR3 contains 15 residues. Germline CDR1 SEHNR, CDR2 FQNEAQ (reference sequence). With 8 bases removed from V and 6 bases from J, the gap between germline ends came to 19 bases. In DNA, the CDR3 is TGTGCCAGCCTCACGGGCAGGGGAGAAGCCGGGGAGCTGTTTTTT. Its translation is CASLTGRGEAGELFF.

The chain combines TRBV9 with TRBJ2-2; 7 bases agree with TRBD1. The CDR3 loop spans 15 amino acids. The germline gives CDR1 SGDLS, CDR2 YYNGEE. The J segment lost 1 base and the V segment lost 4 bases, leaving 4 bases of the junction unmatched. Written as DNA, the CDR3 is TGTGCCAGCAGCTTACGACAGGGGAACACCGGGGAGCTGTTTTTT. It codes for CASSLRQGNTGELFF.

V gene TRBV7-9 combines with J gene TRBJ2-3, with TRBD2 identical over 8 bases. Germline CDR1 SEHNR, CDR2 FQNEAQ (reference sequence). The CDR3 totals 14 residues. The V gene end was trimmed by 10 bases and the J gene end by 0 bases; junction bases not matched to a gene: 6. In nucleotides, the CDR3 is TGTGCCACGCCGCGGGGGGCGAGCACAGATACGCAGTATTTT. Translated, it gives CATPRGASTDTQYF. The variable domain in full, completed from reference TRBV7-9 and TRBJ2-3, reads DTGVSQNPRHKITKRGQNVTFRCDPISEHNRLYWYRQTLGQGPEFLTYFQNEAQLEKSRLLSDRFSAERPKGSFSTLEIQRTEQGDSAMYLCATPRGASTDTQYFGPGTRLTVL.

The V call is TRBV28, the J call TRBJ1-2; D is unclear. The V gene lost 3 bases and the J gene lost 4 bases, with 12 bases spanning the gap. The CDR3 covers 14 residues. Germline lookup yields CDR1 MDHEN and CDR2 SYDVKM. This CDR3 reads CASSFGKGVYGYTF. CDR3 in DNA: TGTGCCAGCAGTTTCGGGAAGGGAGTCTATGGCTACACCTTC.

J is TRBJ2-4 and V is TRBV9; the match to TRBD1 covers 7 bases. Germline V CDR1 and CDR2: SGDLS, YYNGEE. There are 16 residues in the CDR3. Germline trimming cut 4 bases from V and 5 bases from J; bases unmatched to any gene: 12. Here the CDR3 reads CASSPRTGAGENIQYF. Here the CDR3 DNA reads TGTGCCAGCAGCCCCAGAACAGGGGCTGGAGAAAACATTCAGTACTTC.

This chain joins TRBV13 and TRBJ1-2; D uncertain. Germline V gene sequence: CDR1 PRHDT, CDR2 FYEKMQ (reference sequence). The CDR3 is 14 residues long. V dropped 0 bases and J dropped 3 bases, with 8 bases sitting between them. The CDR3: CASSLGLVDYGYTF. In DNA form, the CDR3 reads TGTGCCAGCAGCTTAGGACTCGTGGACTATGGCTACACCTTC.

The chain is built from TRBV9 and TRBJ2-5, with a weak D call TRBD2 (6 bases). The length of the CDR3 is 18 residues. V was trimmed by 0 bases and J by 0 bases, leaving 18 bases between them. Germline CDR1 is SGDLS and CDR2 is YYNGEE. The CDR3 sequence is CASSVAGDSIKNQETQYF. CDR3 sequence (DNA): TGTGCCAGCAGCGTAGCTGGGGACTCGATTAAAAACCAAGAGACCCAGTACTTC.

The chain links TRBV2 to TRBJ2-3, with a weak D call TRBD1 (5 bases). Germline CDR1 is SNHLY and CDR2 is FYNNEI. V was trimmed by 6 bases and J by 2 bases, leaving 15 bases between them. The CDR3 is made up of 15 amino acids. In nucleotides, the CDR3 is TGTGCCAGCAGGATAGACAGAGGACACACAGATACGCAGTATTTT. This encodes CASRIDRGHTDTQYF.

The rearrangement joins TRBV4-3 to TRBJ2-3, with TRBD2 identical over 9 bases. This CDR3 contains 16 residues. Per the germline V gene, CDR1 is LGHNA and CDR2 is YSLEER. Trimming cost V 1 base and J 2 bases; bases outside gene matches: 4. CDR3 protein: CASSQVSGGHTDTQYF. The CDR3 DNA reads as TGCGCCAGCAGCCAAGTTAGCGGGGGCCACACAGATACGCAGTATTTT.

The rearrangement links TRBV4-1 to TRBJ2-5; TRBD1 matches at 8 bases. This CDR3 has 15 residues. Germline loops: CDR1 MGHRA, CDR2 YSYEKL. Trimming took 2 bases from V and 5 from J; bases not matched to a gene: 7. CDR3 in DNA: TGCGCCAGCAGCCAACACCCAGGACAGGGCGAGACCCAGTACTTC. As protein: CASSQHPGQGETQYF.

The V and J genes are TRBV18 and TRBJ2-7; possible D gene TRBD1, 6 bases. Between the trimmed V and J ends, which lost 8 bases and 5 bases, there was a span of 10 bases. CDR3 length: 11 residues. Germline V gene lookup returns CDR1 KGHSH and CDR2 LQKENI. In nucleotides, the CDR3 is TGTGCCAGCCGGACAGCCAACGAGCAGTACTTC. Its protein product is CASRTANEQYF.

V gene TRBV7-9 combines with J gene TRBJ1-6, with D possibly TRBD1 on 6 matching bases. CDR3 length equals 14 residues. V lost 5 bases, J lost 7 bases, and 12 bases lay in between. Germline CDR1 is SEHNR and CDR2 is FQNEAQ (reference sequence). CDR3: CASSPGQKNSPLHF. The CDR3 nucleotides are TGTGCCAGCAGCCCGGGACAAAAGAATTCACCCCTCCACTTT.

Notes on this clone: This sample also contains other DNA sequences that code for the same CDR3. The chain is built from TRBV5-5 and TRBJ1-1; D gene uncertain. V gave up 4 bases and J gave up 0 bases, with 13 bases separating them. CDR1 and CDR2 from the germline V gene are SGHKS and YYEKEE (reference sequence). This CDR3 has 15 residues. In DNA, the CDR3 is TGTGCCAGCAGCCCTGGAGGGAGATTGAACACTGAAGCTTTCTTT. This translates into CASSPGGRLNTEAFF.

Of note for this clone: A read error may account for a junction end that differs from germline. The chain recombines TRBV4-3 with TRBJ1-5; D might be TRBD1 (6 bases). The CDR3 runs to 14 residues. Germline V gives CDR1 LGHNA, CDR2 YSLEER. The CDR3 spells CASSQEPDSSNLNF. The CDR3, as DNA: TGCGCCAGCAGCCAAGAACCGGACAGTAGTAATTTGAATTTT.

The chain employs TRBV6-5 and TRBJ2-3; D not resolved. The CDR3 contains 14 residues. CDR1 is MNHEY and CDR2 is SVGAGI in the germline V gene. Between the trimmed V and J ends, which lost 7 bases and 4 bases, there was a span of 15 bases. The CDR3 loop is CASTPPGYSDTQYF. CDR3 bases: TGTGCCAGCACTCCGCCGGGTTACTCAGATACGCAGTATTTT.